Presented here are 18 T cell receptor beta chains from one specimen sequenced in a study of shared clonotypes between healthy human individuals. Clones were read by immunoSEQ multiplex PCR, and TCRdb kept only the in-frame ones, dropping some. The repertoire holds 1.4 million or so clones, with less than 99% as singletons. Sequencing input: naive CD4+ T cells sorted from blood. As for subset: CD45RA+ positively selected. The receptors here all came from a man aged 30 to 39 in good health.

The chain is built from TRBV19 and TRBJ1-5; D gene uncertain. This CDR3 has 15 amino acids. Germline V lookup: CDR1 LNHDA, CDR2 SQIVND (reference sequence). V dropped 0 bases and J dropped 9 bases, with 15 bases sitting between them. The chain's CDR3 is CASSIDPVQGWPQHF. CDR3 bases: TGTGCCAGTAGTATAGATCCGGTTCAAGGTTGGCCCCAGCATTTT.

The rearrangement links TRBV9 to TRBJ2-7; no clear D. With 0 bases removed from V and 3 bases from J, the gap between germline ends came to 7 bases. The CDR3 covers 13 residues. Germline V gene lookup returns CDR1 SGDLS and CDR2 YYNGEE. This chain's CDR3 is CASSVERFYEQYF. CDR3 in DNA: TGTGCCAGCAGCGTAGAACGGTTCTACGAGCAGTACTTC.

V and J are TRBV9 and TRBJ2-7; TRBD2 matches at 11 bases. Trimming cost V 2 bases and J 6 bases; bases outside gene matches: 1. The V gene's germline CDR1 is SGDLS and CDR2 YYNGEE. The CDR3 has 13 residues. CDR3 sequence reads: CASSVGLAVEQYF. CDR3 DNA sequence: TGTGCCAGCAGCGTGGGACTAGCGGTCGAGCAGTACTTC. Using reference TRBV9 and TRBJ2-7 for the parts outside the CDR3, the full variable domain is DSGVTQTPKHLITATGQRVTLRCSPRSGDLSVYWYQQSLDQGLQFLIQYYNGEERAKGNILERFSAQQFPDLHSELNLSSLELGDSALYFCASSVGLAVEQYFGPGTRLTVT.

The gene calls are TRBV30 and TRBJ2-7; 9 positions match TRBD2. The CDR3 covers 14 residues. The V gene end was trimmed by 2 bases and the J gene end by 2 bases; junction bases not matched to a gene: 4. Germline V gene lookup returns CDR1 GTSNPN and CDR2 SVGIG (reference sequence). CDR3 bases: TGTGCCTGGAGTCTCCTAGCGGGGCCCTACGAGCAGTACTTC. Protein product: CAWSLLAGPYEQYF.

The V call is TRBV11-2, the J call TRBJ2-3; tentative D call: TRBD2 (7 bases). Germline assignment: CDR1 SGHAT and CDR2 FQNNGV. With 7 bases removed from V and 0 bases from J, the gap between germline ends came to 14 bases. The CDR3 consists of 15 residues. The CDR3 region is CASNHGGLSTDTQYF. Here the CDR3 DNA reads TGTGCCAGCAACCACGGGGGGCTAAGCACAGATACGCAGTATTTT.

This sequence joins TRBV2 and TRBJ2-1; possible D gene TRBD1, 6 bases. Trimming took off 7 bases at V and 2 bases at J, with 18 bases between the two ends. The V gene's germline CDR1 is SNHLY and CDR2 FYNNEI. The CDR3 is made up of 16 amino acids. CDR3 sequence (DNA): TGTGCCAGCACCCTCCAGGGGCTAGGGGCCTACAATGAGCAGTTCTTC. This sequence encodes CASTLQGLGAYNEQFF.

With regard to this clone: The same CDR3 arises from other DNA sequences in this sample as well. The rearrangement uses TRBV5-1 and TRBJ2-5, with unresolved D. This CDR3 spans 14 amino acids. The ends were cut back, 0 bases at V and 0 bases at J, with 6 bases in the middle. Germline V gene data show CDR1 as SGHRS and CDR2 as YFSETQ. The CDR3 sequence is CASSLAGYQETQYF. CDR3 bases: TGCGCCAGCAGCTTGGCCGGTTACCAAGAGACCCAGTACTTC.

This clone was seen just once. The rearrangement uses TRBV10-2 and TRBJ2-3; 10 nucleotides agree with TRBD2. Per germline, CDR1 WSHSY and CDR2 SAAADI. The CDR3 consists of 14 residues. Trimming took 8 bases from V and 0 from J; bases not matched to a gene: 2. CDR3 sequence: CASLAGVSTDTQYF. The CDR3 region has the DNA TGCGCCAGCCTAGCGGGAGTGAGCACAGATACGCAGTATTTT.

The rearrangement links TRBV28 to TRBJ2-7; 8 bases align to TRBD1. The CDR3 runs 15 residues. Trimming at V came to 1 base and at J to 5 bases, leaving 7 bases not matched to a gene. Germline CDR1 is MDHEN and CDR2 is SYDVKM. The CDR3 reads CASSLSTGVFNEQYF. The CDR3 DNA is TGTGCCAGCAGTTTATCGACAGGGGTTTTCAACGAGCAGTACTTC. Full variable domain (rest looked up from reference TRBV28 and TRBJ2-7): DVKVTQSSRYLVKRTGEKVFLECVQDMDHENMFWYRQDPGLGLRLIYFSYDVKMKEKGDIPEGYSVSREKKERFSLILESASTNQTSMYLCASSLSTGVFNEQYFGPGTRLTVT.

Points on this clone: The junction departs from germline at one end; a sequencing error may be responsible. This sample also contains other DNA sequences that code for the same CDR3. V usage is TRBV7-9 and J usage is TRBJ2-5, with 10 bases that match TRBD2. This CDR3 contains 13 residues. Germline V gives CDR1 SEHNR, CDR2 FQNEAQ (reference sequence). CDR3 coding DNA: TGTGCCAGCAGCCTAGCGGGAGTAGAGACCCAGTACTTC. Translation: CASSLAGVETQYF.

V and J are TRBV29-1 and TRBJ2-2; D gene uncertain. This CDR3 region has 14 residues. Germline V gene sequence: CDR1 SQVTM, CDR2 ANQGSEA. V was cut by 5 bases and J by 3 bases, with 13 bases left in between. The CDR3 is CSVLLGPDTGELFF. Written as DNA, the CDR3 is TGCAGCGTTCTGTTAGGGCCGGACACCGGGGAGCTGTTTTTT.

The V gene is TRBV9, the J gene TRBJ2-1; perhaps TRBD2 as D (5 bases). The V gene lost 0 bases and the J gene lost 2 bases, with 9 bases spanning the gap. The germline V gene has CDR1 SGDLS and CDR2 YYNGEE. The CDR3 length is 15 residues. The CDR3 loop is CASSVASRAYNEQFF. CDR3 nucleotides: TGTGCCAGCAGCGTAGCTAGCCGGGCCTACAATGAGCAGTTCTTC.

This chain connects TRBV14 to TRBJ2-5; D is ambiguous. Per germline, CDR1 SGHDN and CDR2 FVKESK. The V end was cut by 1 base, the J end by 5 bases, with 17 bases between. The CDR3 length is 16 residues. The CDR3 spells CASSQGSLRTRETQYF. The DNA of the CDR3 is TGTGCCAGCAGCCAAGGGAGTCTGAGGACGAGGGAGACCCAGTACTTC.

V is TRBV4-3 and J is TRBJ2-2; D might be TRBD2 (5 bases). Germline assignment: CDR1 LGHNA and CDR2 YSLEER. The CDR3 runs to 17 residues. V gave up 2 bases and J gave up 0 bases, with 13 bases separating them. The CDR3 nucleotides read TGCGCCAGCAGCCAAAGATCGGGATACGCGAACACCGGGGAGCTGTTTTTT. Translating it yields CASSQRSGYANTGELFF.

The chain recombines TRBV28 with TRBJ2-3, with D possibly matching TRBD1 (5 bases). The germline CDR1 and CDR2 sequences are MDHEN and SYDVKM. V lost 3 bases to trimming and J lost 4 bases, with 11 bases between them. The CDR3 length is 14 residues. CDR3 in amino acids: CASSFRQGADTQYF. CDR3 DNA: TGTGCCAGCAGTTTCCGGCAGGGCGCAGATACGCAGTATTTT.

The rearrangement joins TRBV4-3 to TRBJ1-4; weak D call: TRBD1 (5 bases). The length of the CDR3 is 12 residues. Germline values: CDR1 LGHNA, CDR2 YSLEER. Trimming stripped 3 bases from V and 13 bases from J, with 12 bases between. In nucleotides, the CDR3 is TGCGCCAGCAGCCATAGGACGGGGGGACTGTTTTTT. Its protein product is CASSHRTGGLFF.

The chain recombines TRBV29-1 with TRBJ2-7, with 9 nucleotides matching TRBD2. The CDR3 has 17 amino acids. Trimming cost V 2 bases and J 0 bases; bases outside gene matches: 11. The germline V gene encodes CDR1 SQVTM and CDR2 ANQGSEA. In DNA form, the CDR3 reads TGCAGCGTTGAAATTTGGACTAGCGTCAGGAGCTCCTACGAGCAGTACTTC. Translation gives CSVEIWTSVRSSYEQYF.

This clone was picked up one time. J is TRBJ1-2 and V is TRBV25-1; D may be TRBD1 (6 bases). The CDR3 has 16 residues. Germline V gene data show CDR1 as MGHDK and CDR2 as SYGVNS. V was pared by 6 bases and J by 2 bases, with 19 bases between. The CDR3 nucleotides read TGTGCCAGCAGCCGCTCAGGGGCAGGGACCAACTATGGCTACACCTTC. Amino acids: CASSRSGAGTNYGYTF.